The T cell receptor (beta chain) described here comes from a study of OX40 agonist ivuxolimab in advanced cancers. Study-wide background: Participants could have had prior anti-PD-1, anti-PD-L1 or anti-CTLA-4 therapy, and about 37% had some.

Germline-derived CDR1 and CDR2 are MDHEN and SYDVKM. There are 13 residues in the CDR3. The V and J ends lost 2 bases and 6 bases respectively, with 8 bases between them. Study results and limitations: Low normalized T-cell clonal expansion also characterized some of the nonresponders. CD8+ T cells showed, on average, more clonal expansion than CD4+ cells.

A note on this clone: Its specificity is not known.

Here immunoSEQ multiplex PCR was the method, and the copy in TCRdb shows in-frame clones only, minus some. The table has tens of thousands of clones, under 85% seen once; the top ten hold less than 4.5%. The chain combines TRBV28 with TRBJ1-5; D ambiguous. Sequenced material: CD4+ or CD8+ T cells sorted from blood, taken in a trial of the OX40 agonist ivuxolimab. This TCR was sampled from an adult with an advanced solid tumor such as melanoma, head and neck, liver or kidney cancer. DNA of the CDR3: TGTGCCAGCAGTTTAGTCAGGTCTCAGCCCCAGCATTTT. This translates into CASSLVRSQPQHF.